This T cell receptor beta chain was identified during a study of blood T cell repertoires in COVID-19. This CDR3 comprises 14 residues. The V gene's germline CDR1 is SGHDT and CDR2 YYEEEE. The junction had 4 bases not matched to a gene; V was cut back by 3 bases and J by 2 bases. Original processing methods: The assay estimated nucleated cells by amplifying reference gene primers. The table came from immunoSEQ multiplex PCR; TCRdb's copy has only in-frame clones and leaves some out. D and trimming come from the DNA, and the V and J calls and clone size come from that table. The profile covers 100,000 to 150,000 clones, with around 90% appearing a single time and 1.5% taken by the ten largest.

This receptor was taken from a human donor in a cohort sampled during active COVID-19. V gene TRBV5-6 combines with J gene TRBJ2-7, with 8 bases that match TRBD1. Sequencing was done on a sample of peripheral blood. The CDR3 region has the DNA TGTGCCAGCAGCTGGAGGACAGGGCCCTACGAGCAGTACTTC. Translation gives CASSWRTGPYEQYF. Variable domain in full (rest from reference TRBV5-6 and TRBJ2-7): DAGVTQSPTHLIKTRGQQVTLRCSPKSGHDTVSWYQQALGQGPQFIFQYYEEEERQRGNFPDRFSGHQFPNYSSELNVNALLLGDSALYLCASSWRTGPYEQYFGPGTRLTVT.